This paragraph reports one TCR beta chain. Its matching antigen is unknown. The protocol was immunoSEQ multiplex PCR, while the TCRdb copy is restricted to in-frame clones and leaves out a portion. The sample lists about 140,000 clones, 75% to 85% occurring once. The sample belongs to a study of cytotoxic CD8 clonotypes in ibrutinib-treated CLL. Across the whole study: Response sampling took place at median 12 months of treatment, range 6 to 36. Study-level findings and limits: Sampling schedules were unmatched across sustained-remission and progressing patients.

The germline gives CDR1 LNHNV, CDR2 YYDKDF (reference sequence). The CDR3 runs 14 residues. Trimming removed 4 bases from V and 4 bases from J; junction bases left unmatched: 4. The input for sequencing was PBMCs, taken after 36 months of ibrutinib treatment. The sequence was obtained from a human donor with chronic lymphocytic leukemia. The chain combines TRBV15 with TRBJ2-7, with 10 bases lining up with TRBD1. The CDR3 DNA is TGTGCCACCAGCAAAGGACAGGGGGGGTACGAGCAGTACTTC. This sequence encodes CATSKGQGGYEQYF. Supplemented by reference TRBV15 and TRBJ2-7, the full variable domain reads DAMVIQNPRYQVTQFGKPVTLSCSQTLNHNVMYWYQQKSSQAPKLLFHYYDKDFNNEADTPDNFQSRRPNTSFCFLDIRSPGLGDTAMYLCATSKGQGGYEQYFGPGTRLTVT.